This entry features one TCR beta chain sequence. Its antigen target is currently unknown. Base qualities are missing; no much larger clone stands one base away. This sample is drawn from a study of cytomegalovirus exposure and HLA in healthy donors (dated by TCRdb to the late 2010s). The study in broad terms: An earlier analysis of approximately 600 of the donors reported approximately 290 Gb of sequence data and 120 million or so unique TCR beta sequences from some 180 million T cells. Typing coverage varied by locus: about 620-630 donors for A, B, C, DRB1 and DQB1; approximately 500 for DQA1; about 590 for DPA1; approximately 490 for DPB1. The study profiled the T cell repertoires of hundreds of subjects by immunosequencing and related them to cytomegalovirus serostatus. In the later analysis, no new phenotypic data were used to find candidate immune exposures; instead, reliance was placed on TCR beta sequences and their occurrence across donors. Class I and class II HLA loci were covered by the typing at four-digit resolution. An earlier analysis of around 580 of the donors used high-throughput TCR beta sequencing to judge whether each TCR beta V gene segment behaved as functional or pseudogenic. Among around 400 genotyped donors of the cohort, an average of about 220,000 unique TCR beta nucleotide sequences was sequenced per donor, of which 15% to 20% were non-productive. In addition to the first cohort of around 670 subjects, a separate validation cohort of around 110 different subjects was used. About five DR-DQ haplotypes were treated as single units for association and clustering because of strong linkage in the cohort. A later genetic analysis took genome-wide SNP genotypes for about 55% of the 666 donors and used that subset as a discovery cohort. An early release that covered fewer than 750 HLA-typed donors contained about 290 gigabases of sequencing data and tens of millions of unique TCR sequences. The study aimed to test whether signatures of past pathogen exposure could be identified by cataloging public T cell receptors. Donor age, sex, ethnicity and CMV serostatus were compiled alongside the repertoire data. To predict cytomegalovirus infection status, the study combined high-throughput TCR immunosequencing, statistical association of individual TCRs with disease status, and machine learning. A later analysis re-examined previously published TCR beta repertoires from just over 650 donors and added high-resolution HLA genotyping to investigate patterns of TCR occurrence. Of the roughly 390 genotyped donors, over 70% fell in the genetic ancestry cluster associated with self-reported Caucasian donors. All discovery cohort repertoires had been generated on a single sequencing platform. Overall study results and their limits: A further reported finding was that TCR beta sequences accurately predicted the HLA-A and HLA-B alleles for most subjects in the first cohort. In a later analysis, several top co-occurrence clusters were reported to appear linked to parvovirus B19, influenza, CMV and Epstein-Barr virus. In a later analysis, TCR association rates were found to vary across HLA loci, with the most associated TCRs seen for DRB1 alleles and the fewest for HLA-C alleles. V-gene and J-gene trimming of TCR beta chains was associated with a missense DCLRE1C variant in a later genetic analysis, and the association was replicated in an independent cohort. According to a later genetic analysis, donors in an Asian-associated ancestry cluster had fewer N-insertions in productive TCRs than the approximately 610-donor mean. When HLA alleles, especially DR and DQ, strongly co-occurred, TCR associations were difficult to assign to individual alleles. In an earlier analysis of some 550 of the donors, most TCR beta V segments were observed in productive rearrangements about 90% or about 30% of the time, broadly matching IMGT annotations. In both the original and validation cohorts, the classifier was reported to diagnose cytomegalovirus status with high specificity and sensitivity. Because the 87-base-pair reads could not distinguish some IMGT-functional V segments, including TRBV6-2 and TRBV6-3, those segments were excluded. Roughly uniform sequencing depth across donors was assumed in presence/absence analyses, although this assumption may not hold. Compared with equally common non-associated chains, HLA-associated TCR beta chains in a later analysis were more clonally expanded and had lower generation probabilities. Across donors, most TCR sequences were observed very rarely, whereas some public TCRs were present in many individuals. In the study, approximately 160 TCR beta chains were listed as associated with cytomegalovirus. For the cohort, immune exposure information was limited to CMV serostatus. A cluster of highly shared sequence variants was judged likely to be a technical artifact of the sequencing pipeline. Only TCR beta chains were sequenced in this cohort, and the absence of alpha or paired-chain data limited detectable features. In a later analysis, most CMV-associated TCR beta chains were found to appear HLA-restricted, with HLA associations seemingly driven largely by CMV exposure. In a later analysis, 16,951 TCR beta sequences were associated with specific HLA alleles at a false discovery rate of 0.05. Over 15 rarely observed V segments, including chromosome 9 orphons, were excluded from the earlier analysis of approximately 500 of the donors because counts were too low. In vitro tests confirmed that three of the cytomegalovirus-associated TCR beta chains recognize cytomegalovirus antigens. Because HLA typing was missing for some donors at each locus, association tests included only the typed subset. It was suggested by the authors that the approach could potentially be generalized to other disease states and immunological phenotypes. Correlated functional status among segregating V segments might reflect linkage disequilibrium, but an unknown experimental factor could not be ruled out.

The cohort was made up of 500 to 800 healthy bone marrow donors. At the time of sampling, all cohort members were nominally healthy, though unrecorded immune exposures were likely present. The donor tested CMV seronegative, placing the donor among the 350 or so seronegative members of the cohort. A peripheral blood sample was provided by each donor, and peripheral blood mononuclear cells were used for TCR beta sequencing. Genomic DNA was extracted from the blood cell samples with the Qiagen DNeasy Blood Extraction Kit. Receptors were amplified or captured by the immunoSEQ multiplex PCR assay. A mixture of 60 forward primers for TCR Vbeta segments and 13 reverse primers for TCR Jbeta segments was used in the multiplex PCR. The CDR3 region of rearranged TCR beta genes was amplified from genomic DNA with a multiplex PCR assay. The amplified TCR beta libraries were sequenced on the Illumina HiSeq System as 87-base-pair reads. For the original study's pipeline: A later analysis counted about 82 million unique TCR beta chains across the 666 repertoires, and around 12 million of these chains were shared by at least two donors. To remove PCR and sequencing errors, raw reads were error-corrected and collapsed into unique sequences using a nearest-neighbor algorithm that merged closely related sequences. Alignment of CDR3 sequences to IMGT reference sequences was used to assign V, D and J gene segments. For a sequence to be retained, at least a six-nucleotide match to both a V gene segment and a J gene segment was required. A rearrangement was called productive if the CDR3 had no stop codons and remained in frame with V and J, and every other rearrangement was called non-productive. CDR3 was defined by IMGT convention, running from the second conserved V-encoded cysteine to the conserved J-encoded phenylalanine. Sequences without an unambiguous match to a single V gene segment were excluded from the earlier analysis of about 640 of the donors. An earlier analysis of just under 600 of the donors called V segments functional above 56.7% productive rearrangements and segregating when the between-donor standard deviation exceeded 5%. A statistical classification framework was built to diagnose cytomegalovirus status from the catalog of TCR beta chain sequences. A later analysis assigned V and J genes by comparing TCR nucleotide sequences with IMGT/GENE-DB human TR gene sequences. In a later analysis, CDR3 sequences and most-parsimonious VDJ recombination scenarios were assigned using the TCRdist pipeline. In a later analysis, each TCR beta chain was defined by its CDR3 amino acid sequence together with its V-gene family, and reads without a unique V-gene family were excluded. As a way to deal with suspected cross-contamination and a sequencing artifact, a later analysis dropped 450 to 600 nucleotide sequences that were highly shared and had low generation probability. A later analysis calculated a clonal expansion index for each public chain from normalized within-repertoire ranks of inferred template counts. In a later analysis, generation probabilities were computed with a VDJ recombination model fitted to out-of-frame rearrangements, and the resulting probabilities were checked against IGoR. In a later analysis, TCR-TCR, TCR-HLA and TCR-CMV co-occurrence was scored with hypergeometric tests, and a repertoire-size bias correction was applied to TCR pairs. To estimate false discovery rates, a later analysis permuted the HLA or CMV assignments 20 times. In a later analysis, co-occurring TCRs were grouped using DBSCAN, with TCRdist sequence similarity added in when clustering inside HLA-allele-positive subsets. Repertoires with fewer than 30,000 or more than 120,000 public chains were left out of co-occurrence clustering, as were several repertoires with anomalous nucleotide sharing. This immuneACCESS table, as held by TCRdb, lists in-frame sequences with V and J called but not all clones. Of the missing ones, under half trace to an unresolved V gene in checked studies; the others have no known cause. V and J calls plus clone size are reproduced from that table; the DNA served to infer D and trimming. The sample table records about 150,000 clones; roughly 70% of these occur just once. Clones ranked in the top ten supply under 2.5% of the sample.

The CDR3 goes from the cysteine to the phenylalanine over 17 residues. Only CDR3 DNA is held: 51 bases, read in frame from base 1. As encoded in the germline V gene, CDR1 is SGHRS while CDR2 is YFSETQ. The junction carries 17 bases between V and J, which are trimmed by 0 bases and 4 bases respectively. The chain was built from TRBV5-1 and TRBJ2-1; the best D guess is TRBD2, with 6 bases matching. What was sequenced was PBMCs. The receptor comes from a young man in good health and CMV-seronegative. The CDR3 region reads CASSLAYLGGGYNEQFF. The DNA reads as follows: TGCGCCAGCAGCTTGGCCTACTTGGGAGGAGGATACAATGAGCAGTTCTTC.